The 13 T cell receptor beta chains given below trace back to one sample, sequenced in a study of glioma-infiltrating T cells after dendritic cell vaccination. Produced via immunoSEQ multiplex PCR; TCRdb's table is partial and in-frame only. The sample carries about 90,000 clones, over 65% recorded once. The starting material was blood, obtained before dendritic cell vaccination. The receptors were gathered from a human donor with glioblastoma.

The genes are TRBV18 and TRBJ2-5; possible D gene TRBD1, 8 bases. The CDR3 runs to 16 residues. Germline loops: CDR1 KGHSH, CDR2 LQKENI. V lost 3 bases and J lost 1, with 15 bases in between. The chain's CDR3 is CASSPLQGGTQETQYF. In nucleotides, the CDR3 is TGTGCCAGCTCACCGCTACAGGGGGGGACCCAAGAGACCCAGTACTTC.

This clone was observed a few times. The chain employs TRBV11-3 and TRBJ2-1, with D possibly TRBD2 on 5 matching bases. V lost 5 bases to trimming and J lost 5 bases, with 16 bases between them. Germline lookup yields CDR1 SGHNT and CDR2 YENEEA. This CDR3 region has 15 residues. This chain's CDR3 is CASSPGAAAHNEQFF. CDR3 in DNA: TGTGCCAGCAGCCCCGGAGCGGCAGCTCACAATGAGCAGTTCTTC.

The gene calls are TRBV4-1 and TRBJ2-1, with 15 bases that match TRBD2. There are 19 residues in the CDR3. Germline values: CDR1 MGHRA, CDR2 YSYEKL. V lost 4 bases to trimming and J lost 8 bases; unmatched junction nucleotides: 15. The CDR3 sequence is CASSLTGLAGGGIGDEQFF. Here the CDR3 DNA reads TGCGCCAGCAGCCTCACGGGACTAGCGGGGGGTGGTATCGGGGATGAGCAGTTCTTC.

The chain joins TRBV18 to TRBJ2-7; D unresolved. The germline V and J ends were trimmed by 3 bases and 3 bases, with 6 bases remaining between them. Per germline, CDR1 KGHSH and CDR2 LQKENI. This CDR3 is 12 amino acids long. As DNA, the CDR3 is TGTGCCAGCTCACCCACTGTCTACGAGCAGTACTTC. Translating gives CASSPTVYEQYF.

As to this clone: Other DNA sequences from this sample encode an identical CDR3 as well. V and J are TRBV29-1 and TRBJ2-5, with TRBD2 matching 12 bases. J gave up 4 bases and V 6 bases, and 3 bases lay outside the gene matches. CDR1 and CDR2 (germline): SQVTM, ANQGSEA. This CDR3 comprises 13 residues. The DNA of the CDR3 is TGCAGCGTCCCGGGACTAGCGGGAGAGACCCAGTACTTC. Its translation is CSVPGLAGETQYF.

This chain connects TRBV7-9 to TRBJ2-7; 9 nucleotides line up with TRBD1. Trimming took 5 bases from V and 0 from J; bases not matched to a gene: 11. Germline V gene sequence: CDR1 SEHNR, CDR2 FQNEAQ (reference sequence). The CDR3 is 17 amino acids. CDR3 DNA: TGTGCCAGCAGCCCCGGACAGGGGTATCCTTCCTCCTACGAGCAGTACTTC. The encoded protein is CASSPGQGYPSSYEQYF.

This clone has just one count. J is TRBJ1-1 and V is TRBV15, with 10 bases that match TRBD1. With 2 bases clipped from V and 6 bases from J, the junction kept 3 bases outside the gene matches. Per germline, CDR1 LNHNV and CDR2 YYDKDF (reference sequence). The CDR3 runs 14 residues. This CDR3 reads CATSRRQGAPEAFF. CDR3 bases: TGTGCCACCAGCAGACGACAGGGGGCCCCTGAAGCTTTCTTT.

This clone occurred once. The CDR3 reads CASSPGQAFGYTF. Written as DNA, the CDR3 is TGTGCCAGCAGTCCTGGACAGGCTTTTGGGTACACCTTC. The J gene is TRBJ1-2, the V gene TRBV6-5; 7 nucleotides agree with TRBD1. This CDR3 has 13 amino acids. The junction had 11 bases not matched to a gene; V was cut back by 5 bases and J by 11 bases. Germline V gene sequence: CDR1 MNHEY, CDR2 SVGAGI.

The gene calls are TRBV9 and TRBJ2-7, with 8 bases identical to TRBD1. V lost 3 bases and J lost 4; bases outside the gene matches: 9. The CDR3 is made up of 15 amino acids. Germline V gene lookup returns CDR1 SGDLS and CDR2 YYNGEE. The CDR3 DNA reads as TGTGCCAGCAGCGCAGGGACAGGTTCATTTTACGAGCAGTACTTC. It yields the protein CASSAGTGSFYEQYF. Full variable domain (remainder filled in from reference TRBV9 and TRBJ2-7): DSGVTQTPKHLITATGQRVTLRCSPRSGDLSVYWYQQSLDQGLQFLIQYYNGEERAKGNILERFSAQQFPDLHSELNLSSLELGDSALYFCASSAGTGSFYEQYFGPGTRLTVT.

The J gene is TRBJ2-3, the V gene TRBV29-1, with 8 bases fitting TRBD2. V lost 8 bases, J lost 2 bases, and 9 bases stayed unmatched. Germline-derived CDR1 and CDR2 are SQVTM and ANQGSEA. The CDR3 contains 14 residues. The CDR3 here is CSSLSGGATDTQYF. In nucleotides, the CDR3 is TGCAGCTCCTTATCGGGGGGGGCCACAGATACGCAGTATTTT.

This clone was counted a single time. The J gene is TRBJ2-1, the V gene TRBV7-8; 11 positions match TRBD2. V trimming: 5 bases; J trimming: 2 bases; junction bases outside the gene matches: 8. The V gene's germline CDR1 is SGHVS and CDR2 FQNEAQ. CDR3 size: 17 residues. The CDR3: CASSGTLAGVPYNEQFF. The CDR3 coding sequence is TGTGCCAGCAGCGGAACACTAGCGGGGGTTCCCTACAATGAGCAGTTCTTC.

The CDR3 bases are TGCGCCAGCAGCTTGGACACCGGGATCAACTATGGCTACACCTTC. It is translated as CASSLDTGINYGYTF. This rearrangement joins TRBV5-1 to TRBJ1-2, with D uncertain. CDR1 is SGHRS, CDR2 YFSETQ, per germline. Between the trimmed V and J ends, which lost 0 bases and 2 bases, there was a span of 11 bases. This CDR3 is 15 amino acids long.

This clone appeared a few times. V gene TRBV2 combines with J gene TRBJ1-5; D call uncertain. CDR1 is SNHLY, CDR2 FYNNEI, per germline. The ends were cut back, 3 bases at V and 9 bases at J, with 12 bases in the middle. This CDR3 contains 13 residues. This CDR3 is CASSDTRSGPQHF. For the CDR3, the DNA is TGTGCCAGCAGTGACACGCGAAGCGGGCCCCAGCATTTT.